This T cell receptor (beta chain) was obtained from a study of blood T cell repertoires in COVID-19. For the study at large: COVID-19 samples collected from the United States, Italy and Spain covered acute and convalescent phases.

Assignments of participants to cohorts depended upon their own reported clinical history. What the recovered Cohort 3 donors had was two negative PCRs, clearance, or symptom resolution. Data came from immunoSEQ multiplex PCR; TCRdb stores just in-frame clones and leaves some out. The sample has approximately 440,000 clones; around 90% are singletons. Per the germline V gene, CDR1 is MNHEY and CDR2 is SMNVEV (reference sequence). The germline V and J ends were trimmed by 8 bases and 0 bases, with 16 bases remaining between them. This CDR3 is built from 16 residues. The chain has TRBV27 and TRBJ1-4; D gene unclear. The source of this sequence is a man younger than 35 who had recovered from COVID-19. The sequenced sample was PBMCs or T cells enriched from blood (not recorded which). The CDR3 DNA reads as TGTGCCAGCCGCCGGGTCCTCACGGCAACTAATGAAAAACTGTTTTTT. This codes for CASRRVLTATNEKLFF.